This TCR beta chain appears in the sequencing data of a study of radiation and T cells in renal cell carcinoma. Background on the study: Nephrectomy followed 15 Gy stereotactic body radiation by 4 weeks.

Study-level findings and limits: Top tumor clonotypes rose in blood 2 weeks post-radiation, then contracted.

Details on this clone: Antigen unknown.

Produced via immunoSEQ multiplex PCR; TCRdb's table is partial and in-frame only. The sample has about 91,000 clones; approximately 80% are singletons. This sample's time point: baseline pretreatment blood. Treatment reported: 15 Gy SBRT to primary tumor, nephrectomy 4 weeks later. The CDR3 loop spans 12 amino acids. Trimming removed 4 bases at V and 3 bases at J, with 6 bases between. Germline V lookup: CDR1 SGHVS, CDR2 FQNEAQ. The specimen was blood, collected from a patient whose treatment included radiotherapy and nephrectomy. The TCR sequence derives from a man in his 60s with renal cell carcinoma. V usage is TRBV7-8 and J usage is TRBJ1-1, with D unresolved. DNA for the CDR3: TGTGCCAGCAGCTCCCAGTACACTGAAGCTTTCTTT. Residues: CASSSQYTEAFF.